Listed below are T cell receptor beta chains from one sample, sequenced in a study of blood T cell repertoires in COVID-19. Sequencing used immunoSEQ multiplex PCR; TCRdb keeps in-frame clones, though not all of them. The table records roughly 110,000 clones, approximately 80% of them present only once. Sequenced material: peripheral blood. The receptors were sampled from a woman aged 55-70 years with acute or convalescent COVID-19. Each CDR3 is given with its conserved first and last residue.

j_gene	v_gene	CDR3aa
TRBJ2-5	TRBV7-9	CASRIQGAQGTQYF
TRBJ2-7	TRBV7-9	CASSLDGPYEQYF
TRBJ2-5	TRBV6-1	CASSAGTGGEVGGETQYF
TRBJ2-2	TRBV4-1	CASSPWGTSSTGELFF
TRBJ1-1	TRBV15	CATSRDWTGGMNTEAFF
TRBJ1-2	TRBV5-5	CASSGQGPYGYTF
TRBJ1-5	TRBV28	CASSSPRGALNQPQHF
TRBJ2-2	TRBV2	CASGGTVNTGELFF
TRBJ2-1	TRBV5-1	CASSVSGANNEQFF
TRBJ2-5	TRBV9	CASSPRGAGVQETQYF
TRBJ1-4	TRBV28	CASRTGTENEKLFF
TRBJ1-2	TRBV7-2	CASSSTRTGTNYGYTF
TRBJ1-2	TRBV15	CATSRGGQLYGYTF
TRBJ2-7	TRBV5-5	CASSFGPKSSYEQYF
TRBJ2-7	TRBV6-5	CASRRDSFSYEQYF
TRBJ1-2	TRBV27	CASSSLSDSNYGYTF
TRBJ2-5	TRBV29-1	CSVETHRDRAQETQYF
TRBJ2-2	TRBV11-1	CASSVMSAGELFF
TRBJ1-3	TRBV7-2	CASSFANSGNTIYF
TRBJ2-5	TRBV6-5	CASSVGGQGETQYF
TRBJ1-6	TRBV5-1	CASSLGETGYNSPLHF
TRBJ2-1	TRBV6-5	CASTRGKGADNEQFF
TRBJ1-2	TRBV19	CASRSRLGNYGYTF
TRBJ2-5	TRBV7-2	CASSLRLEETQYF
TRBJ1-4	TRBV2	CASSAGTGGEKLFF
TRBJ2-1	TRBV7-7	CASSPLSGGSYNEQFF
TRBJ2-3	TRBV9	CASSLQGSDTQYF
TRBJ2-5	TRBV29-1	CSVDRSASGVKETQYF
TRBJ1-5	TRBV19	CASTSGQGFGQPQHF
TRBJ1-1	TRBV7-8	CASSLVAGNTEAFF
TRBJ2-3	TRBV3-1/TRBV3-2	CASSQAGTSVTDTQYF
TRBJ1-1	TRBV29-1	CSADRLGRPNTEAFF
TRBJ1-2	TRBV15	CATSSAPGRANYGYTF
TRBJ2-5	TRBV5-6	CASSFGLGAQETQYF
TRBJ2-3	TRBV18	CASSPLFISTDTQYF
TRBJ1-2	TRBV19	CASSPEGAGLGGYTF
TRBJ1-2	TRBV3-1/TRBV3-2	CASSRPQGNYGYTF
TRBJ1-2	TRBV5-1	CASSLSSGGSNYGYTF
TRBJ1-5	TRBV7-2	CASSLGHRDNQPQHF
TRBJ1-2	TRBV7-2	CASSLQARTRGYTF
TRBJ1-2	TRBV2	CASRANRYTF
TRBJ1-4	TRBV6-1	CASSEYTGKDEKLFF
TRBJ2-3	TRBV15	CATRGGHSTDTQYF
TRBJ2-7	TRBV2	CASIGTGDYEQYF
TRBJ1-2	TRBV28	CASSLSLLGQGIGYTF
TRBJ1-4	TRBV5-4	CASSLWAKQEGEKLFF
TRBJ2-3	TRBV9	CASSVFSGGTDTQYF
TRBJ2-5	TRBV3-1/TRBV3-2	CASSRAGWETQYF
TRBJ1-2	TRBV10-3	CAISESGTKNYGYTF
TRBJ2-7	TRBV19	CASSIEGQGRGEQYF
TRBJ1-1	TRBV6-6	CASSRAGYNTEAFF
TRBJ1-1	TRBV18	CASSTTRQVEAFF